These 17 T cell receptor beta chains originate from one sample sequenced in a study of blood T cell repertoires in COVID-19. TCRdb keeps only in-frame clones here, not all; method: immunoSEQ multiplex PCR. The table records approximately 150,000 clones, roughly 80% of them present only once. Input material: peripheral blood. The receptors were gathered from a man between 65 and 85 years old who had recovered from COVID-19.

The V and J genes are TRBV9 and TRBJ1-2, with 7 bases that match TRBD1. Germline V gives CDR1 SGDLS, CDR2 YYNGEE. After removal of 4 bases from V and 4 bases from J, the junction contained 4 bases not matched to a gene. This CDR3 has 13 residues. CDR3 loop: CASSPRQGYGYTF. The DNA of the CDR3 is TGTGCCAGCAGCCCAAGACAGGGCTATGGCTACACCTTC.

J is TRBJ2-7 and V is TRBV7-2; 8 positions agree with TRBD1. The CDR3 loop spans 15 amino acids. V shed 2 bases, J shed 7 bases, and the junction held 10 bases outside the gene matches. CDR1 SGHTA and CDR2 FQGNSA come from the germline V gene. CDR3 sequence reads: CASSLMQGAIGEQYF. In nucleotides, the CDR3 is TGTGCCAGCAGCTTAATGCAGGGGGCAATTGGTGAGCAGTACTTC.

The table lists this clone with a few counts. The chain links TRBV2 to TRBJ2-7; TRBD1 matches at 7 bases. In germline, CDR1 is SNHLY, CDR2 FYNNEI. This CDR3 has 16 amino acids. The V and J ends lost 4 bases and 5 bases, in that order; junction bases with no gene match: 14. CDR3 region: CASSGERGRVSNEQYF. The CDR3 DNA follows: TGTGCCAGCAGTGGGGAAAGGGGGCGAGTGAGTAACGAGCAGTACTTC.

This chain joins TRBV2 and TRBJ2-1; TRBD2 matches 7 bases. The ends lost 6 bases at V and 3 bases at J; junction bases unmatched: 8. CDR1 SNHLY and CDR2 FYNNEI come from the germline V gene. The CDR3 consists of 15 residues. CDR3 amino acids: CASRAREFGYNEQFF. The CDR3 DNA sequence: TGTGCCAGCAGGGCGCGGGAGTTTGGCTACAATGAGCAGTTCTTC.

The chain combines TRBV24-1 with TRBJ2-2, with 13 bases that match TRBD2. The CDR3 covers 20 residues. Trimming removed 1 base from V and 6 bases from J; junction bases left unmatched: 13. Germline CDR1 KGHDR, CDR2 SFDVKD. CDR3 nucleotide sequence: TGTGCCACCAGTGATTTCGCAGGGACTAGCGGGAAGTTAGGACCCGGGGAGCTGTTTTTT. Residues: CATSDFAGTSGKLGPGELFF.

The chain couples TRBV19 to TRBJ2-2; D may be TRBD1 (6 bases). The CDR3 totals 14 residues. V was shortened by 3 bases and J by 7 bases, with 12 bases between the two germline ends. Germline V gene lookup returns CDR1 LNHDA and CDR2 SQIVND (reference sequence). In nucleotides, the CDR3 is TGTGCCAGTAGTATTTTGGGGGCTGACGGGGAGCTGTTTTTT. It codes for CASSILGADGELFF.

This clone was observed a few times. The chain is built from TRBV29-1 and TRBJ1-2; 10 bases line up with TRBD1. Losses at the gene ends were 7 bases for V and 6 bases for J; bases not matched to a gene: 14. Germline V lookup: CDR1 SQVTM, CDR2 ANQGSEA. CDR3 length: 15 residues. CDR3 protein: CSAAGWDRGLHGYTF. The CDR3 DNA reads TGCAGCGCAGCGGGGTGGGACAGGGGACTACATGGCTACACCTTC.

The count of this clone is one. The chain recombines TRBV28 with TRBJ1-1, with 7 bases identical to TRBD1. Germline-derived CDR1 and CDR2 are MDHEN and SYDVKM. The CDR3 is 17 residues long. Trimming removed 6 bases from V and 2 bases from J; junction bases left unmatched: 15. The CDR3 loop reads CASRSPLTGIGNTEAFF. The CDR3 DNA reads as TGTGCCAGCAGATCCCCCCTGACAGGGATCGGAAACACTGAAGCTTTCTTT.

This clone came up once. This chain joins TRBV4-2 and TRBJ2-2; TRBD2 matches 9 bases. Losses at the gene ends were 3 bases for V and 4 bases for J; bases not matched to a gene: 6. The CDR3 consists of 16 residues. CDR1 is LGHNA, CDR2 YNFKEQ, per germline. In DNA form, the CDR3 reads TGTGCCAGCAGCCAGGTAGCGGGAGTTGGCACCGGGGAGCTGTTTTTT. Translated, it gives CASSQVAGVGTGELFF.

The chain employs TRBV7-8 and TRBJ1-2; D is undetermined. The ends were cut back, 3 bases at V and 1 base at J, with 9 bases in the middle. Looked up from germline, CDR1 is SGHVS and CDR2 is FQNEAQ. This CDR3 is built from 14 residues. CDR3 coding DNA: TGTGCCAGCAGCTTTGAGAATTATAACTATGGCTACACCTTC. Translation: CASSFENYNYGYTF. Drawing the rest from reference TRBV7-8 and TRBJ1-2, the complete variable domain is GAGVSQSPRYKVAKRGQDVALRCDPISGHVSLFWYQQALGQGPEFLTYFQNEAQLDKSGLPSDRFFAERPEGSVSTLKIQRTQQEDSAVYLCASSFENYNYGYTFGSGTRLTVV.

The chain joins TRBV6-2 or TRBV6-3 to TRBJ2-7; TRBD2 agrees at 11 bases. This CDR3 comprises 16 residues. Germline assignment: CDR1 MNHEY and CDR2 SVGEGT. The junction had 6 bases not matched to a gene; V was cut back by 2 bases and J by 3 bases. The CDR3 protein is CASSYVGLAVYYEQYF. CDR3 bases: TGTGCCAGCAGTTACGTGGGACTAGCGGTTTACTACGAGCAGTACTTC.

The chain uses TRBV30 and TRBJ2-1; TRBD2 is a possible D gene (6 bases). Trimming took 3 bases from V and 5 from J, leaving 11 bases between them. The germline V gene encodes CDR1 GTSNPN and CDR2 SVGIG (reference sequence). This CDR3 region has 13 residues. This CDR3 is CAWSHGGNNEQFF. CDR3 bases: TGTGCCTGGAGCCACGGGGGAAACAATGAGCAGTTCTTC.

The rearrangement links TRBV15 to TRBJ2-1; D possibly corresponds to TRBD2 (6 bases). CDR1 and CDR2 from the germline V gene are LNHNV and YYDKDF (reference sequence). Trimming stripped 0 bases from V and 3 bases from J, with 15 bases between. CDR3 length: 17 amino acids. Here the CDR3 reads CATSRDRGGTYYNEQFF. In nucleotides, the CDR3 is TGTGCCACCAGCAGAGATCGGGGCGGGACCTACTACAATGAGCAGTTCTTC.

The CDR3 here is CASTSLRSEKLFF. The CDR3 DNA sequence: TGTGCCAGCACCTCTCTAAGGAGTGAAAAACTGTTTTTT. The rearrangement uses TRBV7-8 and TRBJ1-4; D not certain. Per the germline V gene, CDR1 is SGHVS and CDR2 is FQNEAQ. CDR3 length: 13 amino acids. Trimming cost V 7 bases and J 7 bases, with 13 bases left between them.

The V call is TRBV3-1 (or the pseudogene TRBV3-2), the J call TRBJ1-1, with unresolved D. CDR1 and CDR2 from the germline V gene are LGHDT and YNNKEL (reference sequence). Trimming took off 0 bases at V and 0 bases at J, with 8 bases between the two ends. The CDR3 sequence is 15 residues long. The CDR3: CASSQDWRLNTEAFF. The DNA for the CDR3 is TGTGCCAGCAGCCAAGATTGGCGGTTGAACACTGAAGCTTTCTTT.

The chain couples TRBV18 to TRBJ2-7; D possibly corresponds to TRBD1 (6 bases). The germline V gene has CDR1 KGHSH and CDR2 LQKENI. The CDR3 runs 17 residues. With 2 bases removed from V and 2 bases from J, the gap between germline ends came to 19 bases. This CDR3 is CASSPKEEARGTYEQYF. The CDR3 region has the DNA TGTGCCAGCTCACCAAAAGAGGAGGCCAGGGGTACCTACGAGCAGTACTTC.

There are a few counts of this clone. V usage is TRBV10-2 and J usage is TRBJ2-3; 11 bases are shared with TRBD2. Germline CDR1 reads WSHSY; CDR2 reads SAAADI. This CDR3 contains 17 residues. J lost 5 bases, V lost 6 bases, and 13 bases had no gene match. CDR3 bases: TGCGCCAGCAGCTCAGGGACTAGCGGACCCCTCGGAGATACGCAGTATTTT. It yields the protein CASSSGTSGPLGDTQYF.